What follows is one T cell receptor beta chain and its context. This clonotype has at least ten counts. No antigen is known for it. No much larger clone exists at a distance of one base, and base qualities are not known. The TCR beta CDR3 regions were amplified from RNA transcripts. The first round of RT-PCR for the TCR CDR3 was performed with the HTBI primer set and the Qiagen OneStep RT-PCR kit. The libraries were constructed in a second round of multiplex PCR and then size-selected and purified. Paired-end sequencing of the libraries was performed with 100 bp reads on an Illumina HiSeq2000. Processing in the source paper ran as follows. SOAPnuke was used to process the raw data, with reads discarded if the reads contained adapters or uncalled bases, had a mean Phred below 15, or lacked an exact constant-primer or identifier match. COPE v1.2.5 was used to merge the high-quality paired reads, and each unique nucleotide sequence was defined as a clonotype. MiTCR v1.1 was used to align the clonotypes against IMGT TRBV, TRBD and TRBJ reference segments. Only V-J combinations with frequency above 0.0001, covering 99% to 99.2% of repertoires, were analysed. A TCS score was defined as the ratio of F50 (clonal expansion) to E x V (chaos), with BLOSUM62-based TCRdist applied between CDR3 peptides within each V-J. Welch's t-statistics and random forest reduced roughly 500 V-J features to some 14, which were used in a naive Bayes classifier (R e1071). TCRdb ran its own pipeline on the public reads, namely fastp trimming at Q25 and MiXCR clone calling, and kept in-frame beta chains. Every distinct CDR3 protein forms one entry, paired with its most common genes and DNA. TCRdb's processing, not the authors', yielded these V and J calls. For this sample there are about 620,000 distinct CDR3 sequences; 15% to 20% appear just once. The ten largest clones represent 3.5% to 4% of the sample.

The data are from a study of T cells in Graves' hyperthyroidism and ophthalmopathy (dated by TCRdb to about 2019). About the study as a whole: Peripheral blood was collected at initial diagnosis, before any treatment. In six Graves' hyperthyroidism patients, the study also compared T-cell repertoires from thyroid tissue with T-cell repertoires from blood. An independent validation cohort of 18 to 20 hyperthyroidism patients and over 15 patients who later progressed to ophthalmopathy tested prospective prediction of ophthalmopathy. The paper describes TCR Vbeta CDR3 sequencing of around 140 peripheral blood samples, made up of 43 ophthalmopathy patients, approximately 76 hyperthyroidism patients and 17 progressor patients. TCR V-J signatures able to tell the groups apart were searched for in a discovery cohort of approximately 95 patients, of whom approximately 40 had Graves' ophthalmopathy and 55 to 65 had stable Graves' hyperthyroidism. After sampling, hyperthyroidism patients received methimazole starting at 30 mg daily, and ophthalmopathy patients received high-dose intravenous methylprednisolone. The roughly 100 discovery patients were randomly split 7:3 into training and test sets. Overall results and qualifications from the work: In validation, the model predicted progression to ophthalmopathy a median of roughly 6.1 months before onset, with over 60% sensitivity and 72.22% specificity. Sample size was not statistically predetermined, and investigators were not blinded to group allocation. Most expanded thyroid clonotypes (frequency above 0.001) were also detected in blood, a finding suggesting that blood repertoires may reflect thyroid immune responses. A 13 V-J signature model separated ophthalmopathy from stable hyperthyroidism, with approximately 87% sensitivity and roughly 82% specificity in cross-validation and 80%/75% in testing.

Stable Graves' hyperthyroidism was defined as no progression to ophthalmopathy during 18 months of follow-up. Hyperthyroidism patients were newly diagnosed, with disease duration under 2 months, and aged 18 to 65 years. Patients with uncontrolled infections, other autoimmune diseases, pregnancy or lactation were excluded. Diagnoses were established on the basis of clinical symptoms, serum thyroxine and TRAb, thyroid ultrasound, and orbital computed tomography. PBMCs were separated from 10 ml of fresh peripheral blood using Ficoll-Paque density gradient centrifugation. Trizol reagent was used to extract total RNA, and RNA quality was then checked on an Agilent 2100 Bioanalyzer. Between the V and J ends, shortened by 7 bases and 1 base respectively, the junction contains 7 bases. The germline V gene encodes CDR1 SNHLY and CDR2 FYNNEI. The CDR3 runs 12 residues from the cysteine to the phenylalanine. Just the 36-base CDR3 DNA is kept, in frame starting at base 1.

The sequenced sample was blood. This receptor chain uses TRBV2 and TRBJ1-1, with an unclear D gene assignment. The source is a woman between 25 and 40 years old with Graves' hyperthyroidism. The CDR3 corresponds to CASTAQNTEAFF. Read as DNA, the sequence is TGTGCCAGCACGGCCCAGAACACTGAAGCTTTCTTT.